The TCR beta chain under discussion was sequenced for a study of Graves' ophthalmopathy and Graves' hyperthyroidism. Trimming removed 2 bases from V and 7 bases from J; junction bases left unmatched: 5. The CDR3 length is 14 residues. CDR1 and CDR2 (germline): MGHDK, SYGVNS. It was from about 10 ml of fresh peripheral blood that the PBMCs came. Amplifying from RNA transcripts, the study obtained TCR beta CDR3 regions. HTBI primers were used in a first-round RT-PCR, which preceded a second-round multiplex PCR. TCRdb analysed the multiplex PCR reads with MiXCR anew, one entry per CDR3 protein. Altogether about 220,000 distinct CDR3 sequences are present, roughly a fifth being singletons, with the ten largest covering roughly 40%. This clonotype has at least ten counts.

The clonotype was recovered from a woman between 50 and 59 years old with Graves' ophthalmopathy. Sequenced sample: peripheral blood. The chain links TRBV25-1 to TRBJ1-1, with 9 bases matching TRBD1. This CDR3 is CASSEPRDRDEAFF. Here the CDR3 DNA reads TGTGCCAGCAGTGAACCCCGGGACAGGGATGAAGCTTTCTTT.